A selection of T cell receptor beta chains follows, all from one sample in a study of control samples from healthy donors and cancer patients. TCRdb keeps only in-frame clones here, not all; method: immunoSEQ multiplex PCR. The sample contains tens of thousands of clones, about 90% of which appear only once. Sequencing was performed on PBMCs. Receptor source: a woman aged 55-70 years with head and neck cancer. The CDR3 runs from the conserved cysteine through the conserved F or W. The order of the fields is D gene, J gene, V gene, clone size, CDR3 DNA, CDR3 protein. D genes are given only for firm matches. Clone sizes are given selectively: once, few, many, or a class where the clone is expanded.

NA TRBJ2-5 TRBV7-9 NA TGTGCCAGCAGCGAACGATTCCAAGAGACCCAGTACTTC CASSERFQETQYF
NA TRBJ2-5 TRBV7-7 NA TGTGCTAGCAGCTCGGGAATTACTAGTGCGGAGACCCAGTACTTC CASSSGITSAETQYF
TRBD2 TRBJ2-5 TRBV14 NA TGTGCCAGCAGCCAAGAAGGGAGGGGAAGGGAGACCCAGTACTTC CASSQEGRGRETQYF
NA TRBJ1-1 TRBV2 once TGTGCCAGCAGTGAGGGGCAGGTGGGGAACACTGAAGCTTTCTTT CASSEGQVGNTEAFF
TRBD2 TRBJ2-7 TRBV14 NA TGTGCCAGCAGCCAAGGGCTCCGGCGGGAGGGAGCCGAGCAGTACTTC CASSQGLRREGAEQYF
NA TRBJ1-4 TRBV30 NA TGTGCCTGGAGTGTGGCGTGGGGGTTTCGGGAAAAACTGTTTTTT CAWSVAWGFREKLFF
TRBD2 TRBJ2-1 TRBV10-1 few TGCGCCAGCAGTGGATTTAGCGGGAGGCCCAGCTCCTACAATGAGCAGTTCTTC CASSGFSGRPSSYNEQFF
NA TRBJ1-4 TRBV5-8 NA TGTGCCAGCAGCTCGAGGGTGTTCGGAAATGAAAAACTGTTTTTT CASSSRVFGNEKLFF
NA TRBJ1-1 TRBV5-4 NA TGTGCCAGCAGCGAAAATTCGGGCTGGAACACTGAAGCTTTCTTT CASSENSGWNTEAFF
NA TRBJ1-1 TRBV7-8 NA TGTGCCAGCAGCTTACGACCCCGCCGGACTGAAGCTTTCTTT CASSLRPRRTEAFF
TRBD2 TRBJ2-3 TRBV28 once TGTGCCAGCAGTACGGGGAGGGTGTCAGGGTATTTT CASSTGRVSGYF
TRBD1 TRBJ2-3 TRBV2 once TGTGCCAGCTACCGGGACAGGGGTAAAGATACGCAGTATTTT CASYRDRGKDTQYF
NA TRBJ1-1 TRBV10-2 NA TGCGCCAGTCTCCGCAGGGATATAACTGAAGCTTTCTTT CASLRRDITEAFF
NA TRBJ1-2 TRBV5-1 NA TGCGCCAGCAGCCCGACCGTTTCAGGGACGGGGGGCTACACCTTC CASSPTVSGTGGYTF
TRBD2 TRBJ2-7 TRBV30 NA TGTGCCTGGAACTCCGGGACTAGCAGCTACGAGCAGTACTTC CAWNSGTSSYEQYF
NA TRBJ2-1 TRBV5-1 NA TGCGCCAGCAGCTCTCAGGGCTCCTACAATGAGCAGTTCTTC CASSSQGSYNEQFF
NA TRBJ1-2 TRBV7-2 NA TGTGCCAGCAGCTTAGGTCGCGGGAATGGCTACACCTTC CASSLGRGNGYTF
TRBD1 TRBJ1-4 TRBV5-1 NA TGCGCCAGCAGCTTGGGGACTACAGGGGCGTCGGATGAAAAACTGTTTTTT CASSLGTTGASDEKLFF
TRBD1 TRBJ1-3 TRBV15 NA TGTGCCACCAGCAGTGACAGGGGGCCAGGAAACACCATATATTTT CATSSDRGPGNTIYF
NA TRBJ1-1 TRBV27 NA TGTGCCAGCAGTTTATTCGGGGGAAAGGGCATGAACACTGAAGCTTTCTTT CASSLFGGKGMNTEAFF
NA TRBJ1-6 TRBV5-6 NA TGTGCCAGCAGCTTAGCCGGGACCGGAAATTCACCCCTCCACTTT CASSLAGTGNSPLHF
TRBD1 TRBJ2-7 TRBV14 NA TGTGCCAGCAGCCCAATGACAGGGGTCGAGCAGTACTTC CASSPMTGVEQYF